One T cell receptor (beta chain) is described in this entry. The antigen it recognizes is unknown. Base qualities are not recorded, but no much larger clone differs from it by a single base. The treatment or condition label, read with the paper, signifies: randomized to nivolumab then ipilimumab (arm A) or the reverse (arm B). None of the patients in the trial had previously been given DNA-damaging chemotherapy. Thawed PBMCs were sorted on a FACS Aria II flow cytometer to isolate live CD3+CD8+ cells negative for CD19 and CD56. CheckMate 064, a randomized, open-label phase II trial of sequential checkpoint blockade, was the source of the samples, all of which came from patients with melanoma. Peripheral blood mononuclear cells were collected by leukapheresis, purified using Ficoll-Paque, and frozen in human serum containing around 10% DMSO. Immediately after sorting, the purity of the sorted blood CD3+CD8+ cells was confirmed to be >98%, and DNA was then extracted.

TCRbeta CDR3 regions were immunosequenced from genomic DNA with the immunoSEQ Assay. Before high-throughput sequencing, the genomic DNA was amplified using bias-controlled multiplex PCR. Turning to the authors' computational methods: To quantify the absolute abundance of each unique TCRbeta CDR3 region, the sequences were collapsed and filtered. Clonality was defined as 1 minus Pielou's evenness and was calculated using productive rearrangements only. A previously published method was used to identify clones whose frequencies were significantly greater in on-treatment samples than in baseline samples. TCRdb's version of the immuneACCESS table is confined to in-frame rearrangements and falls short of the full clone set. An unresolved V gene accounts for under half of the shortfall where checked; the remainder is of unknown origin. V, J and clone size reflect that table, while D and trimming were determined from the DNA. Within this sample are more than 35,000 clones, with over 75% of them counted one time only. The leading ten clones occupy around an eighth of the sample.

The sample originates from a study of sequential checkpoint blockade in melanoma (dated 2019 in TCRdb). A note on the overall study: Using 1:1 randomization, the trial assigned patients either to first-line nivolumab followed by ipilimumab (arm A) or to ipilimumab followed by nivolumab (arm B). Maintenance nivolumab came after each of the two trial sequences. Broader findings and caveats from the paper: The model for predicting response that combines TCR metrics with mutation burden needs to be validated in larger, independent patient cohorts.

In the germline V gene, CDR1 corresponds to SGHAT and CDR2 to FQNNGV. V is cut by 5 bases and J by 3 bases, and the space between the germline ends is 16 bases. Including the terminal cysteine and phenylalanine, the CDR3 comprises 15 residues. The CDR3 DNA has 45 bases and is translated from base 1. The source was CD8+ T cells sorted from blood (inferred from file names), collected from a patient given nivolumab and ipilimumab in sequence. The chain uses TRBV11-2 and TRBJ1-2; perhaps TRBD1 is the D gene, with 6 bases matching. The sequence came from a human donor with melanoma. The CDR3 sequence is CASSPRGAPDYGYTF. Here is the DNA: TGTGCCAGCAGCCCCCGGGGGGCCCCCGACTATGGCTACACCTTC. The full variable domain, completed from the reference TRBV11-2 and TRBJ1-2 proteins outside the CDR3, reads EAGVAQSPRYKIIEKRQSVAFWCNPISGHATLYWYQQILGQGPKLLIQFQNNGVVDDSQLPKDRFSAERLKGVDSTLKIQPAKLEDSAVYLCASSPRGAPDYGYTFGSGTRLTVV.